Ten or more counts support the clone carrying this TCR beta chain. Its antigen is as yet unknown. This CDR3 spans 18 amino acids. The V gene end was trimmed by 1 base and the J gene end by 0 bases; junction bases not matched to a gene: 9. Looked up from germline, CDR1 is LGHNA and CDR2 is YNFKEQ. The entry originates in a study of neurological immune-mediated disorders. Whole-study results and caveats: The repertoires of 18 of 34 multiple sclerosis patients were placed by phylogenetic grouping in a single related-CDR3 cluster, which may be a signature. Expansion of TCR clones was greatest in HTLV-1-associated myelopathy and smallest in multiple sclerosis, where it fell below that of healthy controls.

The team produced cDNA through 5'RACE using 10-nucleotide random UMIs. Every sequencing run drew on 15-18 subjects and yielded over 200 million TCR-beta sequences. MiXCR, applied by TCRdb to the 5' RACE reads, yields one record per CDR3 protein. Among about 74,000 distinct CDR3 sequences listed, roughly 5% were seen once. The clonotype comes from a man aged 18 to 35 with multiple sclerosis. The V call is TRBV4-2, the J call TRBJ2-3; TRBD2 aligns across 8 bases. Sequenced material: PBMCs. This chain's CDR3 is CASSQGAGVRASTDTQYF. The CDR3 DNA is TGTGCCAGCAGCCAAGGAGCGGGGGTGAGAGCTAGCACAGATACGCAGTATTTT.